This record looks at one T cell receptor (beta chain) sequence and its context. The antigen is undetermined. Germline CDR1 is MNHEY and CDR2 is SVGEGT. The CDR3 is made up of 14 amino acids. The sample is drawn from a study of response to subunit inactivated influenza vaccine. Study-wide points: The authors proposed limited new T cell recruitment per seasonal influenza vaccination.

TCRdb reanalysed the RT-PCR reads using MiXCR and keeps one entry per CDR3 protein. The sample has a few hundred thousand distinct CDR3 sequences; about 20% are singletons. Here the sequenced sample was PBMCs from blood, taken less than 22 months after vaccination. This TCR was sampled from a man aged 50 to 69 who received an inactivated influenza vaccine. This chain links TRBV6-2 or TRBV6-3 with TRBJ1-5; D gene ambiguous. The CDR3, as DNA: TGTGCTTACTGGGGAGGGAGGAACAATCAGCCCCAGCATTTT. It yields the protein CAYWGGRNNQPQHF.